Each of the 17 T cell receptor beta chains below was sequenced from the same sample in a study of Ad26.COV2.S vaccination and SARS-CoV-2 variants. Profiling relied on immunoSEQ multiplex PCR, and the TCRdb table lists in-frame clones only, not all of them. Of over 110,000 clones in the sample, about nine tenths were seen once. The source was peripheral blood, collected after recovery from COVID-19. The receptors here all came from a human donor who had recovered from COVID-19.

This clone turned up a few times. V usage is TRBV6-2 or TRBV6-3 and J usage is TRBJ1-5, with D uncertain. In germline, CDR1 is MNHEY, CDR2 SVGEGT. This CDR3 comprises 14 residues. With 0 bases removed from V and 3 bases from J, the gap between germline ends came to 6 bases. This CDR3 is CASSYSTVNQPQHF. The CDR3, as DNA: TGTGCCAGCAGTTACTCGACTGTCAATCAGCCCCAGCATTTT.

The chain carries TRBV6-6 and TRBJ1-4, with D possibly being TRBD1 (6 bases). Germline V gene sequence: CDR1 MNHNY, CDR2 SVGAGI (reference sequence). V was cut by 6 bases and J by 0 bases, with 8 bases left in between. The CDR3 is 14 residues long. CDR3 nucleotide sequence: TGTGCCAGCAGGGACAGATCAACTAATGAAAAACTGTTTTTT. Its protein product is CASRDRSTNEKLFF.

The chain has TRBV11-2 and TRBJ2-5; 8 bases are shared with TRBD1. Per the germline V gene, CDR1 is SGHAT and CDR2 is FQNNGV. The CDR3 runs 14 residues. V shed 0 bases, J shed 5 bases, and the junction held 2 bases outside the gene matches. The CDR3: CASSLDGDRETQYF. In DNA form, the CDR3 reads TGTGCCAGCAGCTTAGACGGGGACAGGGAGACCCAGTACTTC.

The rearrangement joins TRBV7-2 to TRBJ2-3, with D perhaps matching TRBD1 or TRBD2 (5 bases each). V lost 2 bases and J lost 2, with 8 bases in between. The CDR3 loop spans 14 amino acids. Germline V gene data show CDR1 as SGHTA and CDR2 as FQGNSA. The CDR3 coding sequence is TGTGCCAGCAGCTTATGGGACCCCACAGATACGCAGTATTTT. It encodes CASSLWDPTDTQYF.

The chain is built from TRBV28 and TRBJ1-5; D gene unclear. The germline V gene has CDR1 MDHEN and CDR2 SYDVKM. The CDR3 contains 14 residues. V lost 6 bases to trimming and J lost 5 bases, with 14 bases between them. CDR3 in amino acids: CASRAATAYQPQHF. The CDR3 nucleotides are TGTGCCAGCAGGGCAGCGACCGCGTATCAGCCCCAGCATTTT.

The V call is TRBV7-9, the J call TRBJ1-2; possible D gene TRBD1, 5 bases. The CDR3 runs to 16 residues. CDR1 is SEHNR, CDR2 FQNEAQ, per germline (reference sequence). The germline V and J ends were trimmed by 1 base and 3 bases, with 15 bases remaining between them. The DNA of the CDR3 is TGTGCCAGCAGCTTAGATTTGGGGGAAACCGACTATGGCTACACCTTC. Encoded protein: CASSLDLGETDYGYTF.

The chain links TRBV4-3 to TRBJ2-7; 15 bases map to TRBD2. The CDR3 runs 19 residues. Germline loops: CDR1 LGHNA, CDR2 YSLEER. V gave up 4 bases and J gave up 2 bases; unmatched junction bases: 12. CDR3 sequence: CASSPDLGLAGGTAYEQYF. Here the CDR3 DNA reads TGCGCCAGCAGCCCAGACCTGGGACTAGCGGGGGGAACCGCCTACGAGCAGTACTTC.

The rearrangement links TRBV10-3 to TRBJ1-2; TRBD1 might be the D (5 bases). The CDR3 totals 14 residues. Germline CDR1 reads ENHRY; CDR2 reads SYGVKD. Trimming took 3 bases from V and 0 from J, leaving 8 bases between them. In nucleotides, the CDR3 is TGTGCCATCAGTGATAGGGGAGCTAACTATGGCTACACCTTC. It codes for CAISDRGANYGYTF.

CDR3: CASSITGTGYGYTF. CDR3 nucleotide sequence: TGTGCCAGTAGTATTACCGGGACAGGCTATGGCTACACCTTC. This chain joins TRBV19 and TRBJ1-2; 8 bases align to TRBD1. V lost 3 bases and J lost 4; bases outside the gene matches: 4. The CDR3 loop spans 14 amino acids. Germline CDR1 and CDR2: LNHDA and SQIVND (reference sequence).

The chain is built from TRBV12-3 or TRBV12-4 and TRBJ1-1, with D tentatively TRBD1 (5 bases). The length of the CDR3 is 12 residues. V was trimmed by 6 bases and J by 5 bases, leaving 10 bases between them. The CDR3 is CASRLGGTEAFF. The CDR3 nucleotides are TGTGCCAGCAGGCTTGGGGGGACTGAAGCTTTCTTT.

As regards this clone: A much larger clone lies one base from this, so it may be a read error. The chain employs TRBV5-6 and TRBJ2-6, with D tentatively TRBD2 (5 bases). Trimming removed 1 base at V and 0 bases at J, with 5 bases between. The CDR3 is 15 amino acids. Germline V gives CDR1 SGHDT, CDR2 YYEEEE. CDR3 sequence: CASSLSGSGANVLTF. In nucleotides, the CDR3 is TGTGCCAGCAGCTTGAGCGGCTCTGGGGCCAACGTCCTGACTTTC.

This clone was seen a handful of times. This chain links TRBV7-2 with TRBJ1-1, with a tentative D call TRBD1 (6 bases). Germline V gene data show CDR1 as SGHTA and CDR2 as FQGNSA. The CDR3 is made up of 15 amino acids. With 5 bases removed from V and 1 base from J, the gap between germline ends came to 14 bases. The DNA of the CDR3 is TGTGCCAGCAGCCCTCAGGGGTCCCAGAACACTGAAGCTTTCTTT. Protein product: CASSPQGSQNTEAFF.

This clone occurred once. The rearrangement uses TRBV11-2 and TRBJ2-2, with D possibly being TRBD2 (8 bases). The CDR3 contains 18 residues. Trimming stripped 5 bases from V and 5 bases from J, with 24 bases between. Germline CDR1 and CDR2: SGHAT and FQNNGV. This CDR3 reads CASSLSGILTGSTGELFF. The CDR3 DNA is TGTGCCAGCAGCCTTAGCGGGATCCTGACAGGGTCGACCGGGGAGCTGTTTTTT.

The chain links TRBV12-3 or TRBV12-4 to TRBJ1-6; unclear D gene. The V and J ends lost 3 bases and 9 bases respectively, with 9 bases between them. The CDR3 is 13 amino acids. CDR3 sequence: CASSLFSSSPLHF. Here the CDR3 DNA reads TGTGCCAGCAGTTTGTTCTCAAGTTCACCCCTCCACTTT.

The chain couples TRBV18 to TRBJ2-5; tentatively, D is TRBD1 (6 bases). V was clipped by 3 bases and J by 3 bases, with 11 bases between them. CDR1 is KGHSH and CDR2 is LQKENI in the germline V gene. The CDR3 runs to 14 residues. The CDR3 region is CASSPGHREETQYF. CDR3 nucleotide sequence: TGTGCCAGCTCACCTGGGCACAGGGAAGAGACCCAGTACTTC.

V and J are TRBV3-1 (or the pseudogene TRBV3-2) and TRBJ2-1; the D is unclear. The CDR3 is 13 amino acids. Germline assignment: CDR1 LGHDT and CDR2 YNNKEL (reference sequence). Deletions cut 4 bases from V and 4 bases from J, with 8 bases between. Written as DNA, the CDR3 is TGTGCCAGCAGCCTGGGCCCTTACAATGAGCAGTTCTTC. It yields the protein CASSLGPYNEQFF.

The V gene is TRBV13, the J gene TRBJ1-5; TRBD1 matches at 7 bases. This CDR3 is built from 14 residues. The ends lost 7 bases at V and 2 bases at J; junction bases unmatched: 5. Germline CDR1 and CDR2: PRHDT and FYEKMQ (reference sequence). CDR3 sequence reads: CASKGGAGNQPQHF. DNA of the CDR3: TGTGCCAGCAAAGGGGGCGCTGGCAATCAGCCCCAGCATTTT.